This TCR beta chain stems from a study of control samples from healthy donors and cancer patients. The table came from immunoSEQ multiplex PCR; TCRdb's copy has only in-frame clones and leaves some out. The data contain over 80,000 clones, around three quarters of them singletons. The ends were cut back, 4 bases at V and 4 bases at J, with 19 bases in the middle. Per germline, CDR1 SGHTA and CDR2 FQGTGA. The CDR3 length is 16 residues. This clone was picked up one time. The TCR was taken from a woman under 40 in good health. The material sequenced was blood. The J gene is TRBJ2-5, the V gene TRBV7-3; D tentatively fits TRBD1 or TRBD2 (6 bases each). The CDR3 reads CASSSSSGARAETQYF. The CDR3 DNA reads TGTGCCAGCAGCTCCTCGTCGGGGGCTCGGGCAGAGACCCAGTACTTC.